This T cell receptor (beta chain) was identified during a study of CD8 T cells in ankylosing spondylitis. The CDR3 runs to 15 residues. Between the trimmed V and J ends, which lost 3 bases and 1 base, there was a span of 10 bases. Study findings and constraints: Reportedly, disease-linked clones are significantly enriched in ankylosing spondylitis patients' matched synovial fluid.

TCRdb re-called the 5' RACE reads through MiXCR, storing one row per CDR3 protein. The sample shows more than 95,000 distinct CDR3 sequences, roughly 8.3% of them seen only once. This clonotype was picked up many times. Antigen specificity is unknown. The sample was blood, either unsorted or a sorted T cell fraction (not recorded which). The sequence derives from a male donor with ankylosing spondylitis or in good health (not recorded which). V gene TRBV12-3 or TRBV12-4 combines with J gene TRBJ2-1, with D perhaps TRBD1 (6 bases). The CDR3 DNA sequence: TGTGCCAGCAGTTTGGGTACAGGGTCCTACAATGAGCAGTTCTTC. Its protein is CASSLGTGSYNEQFF.